Listed below are T cell receptor beta chains from one sample, sequenced in a study of blood T cells in healthy people across ages. TCRdb passed the 5' RACE reads through MiXCR, listing each CDR3 protein once. The profile shows some 1.7 million distinct CDR3 sequences, 28% of them singletons. What was sequenced was blood. The source is a young woman in good health. The CDR3 runs from the conserved cysteine through the conserved F or W. D genes are given only for firm matches. Some rows have no size entry. The others give once, few or many, or a class for an expanded clone.

j_call clone_size v_call d_call cdr3_nt cdr3_aa
TRBJ2-7 many TRBV15 NA TGTGCCACCAGCAGACCCAATCCCTACGCACAGGGACACGAGCAGTACTTC CATSRPNPYAQGHEQYF
TRBJ2-3 few TRBV28 NA TGTGCCAGCAGACCTCTGGCACCAGATACGCAGTATTTT CASRPLAPDTQYF
TRBJ1-3 NA TRBV5-1 TRBD1 TGCGCCAGTTCTACAGGGGGCCTCTCTGGAAACACCATATATTTT CASSTGGLSGNTIYF
TRBJ2-4 many TRBV28 NA TGTGCCAGCAGTTTGGTACGACTCTCGGCCGGAGGAGCCAAAAACATTCAGTACTTC CASSLVRLSAGGAKNIQYF
TRBJ1-1 NA TRBV7-6 NA TGTGCCAGCAGCTTAGTTTCCATGAACACTGAAGCTTTCTTT CASSLVSMNTEAFF
TRBJ1-2 NA TRBV28 NA TGTGCCAGCAGCCCTAGTTGGGGCCTCAACTATGGCTACACCTTC CASSPSWGLNYGYTF
TRBJ2-7 NA TRBV27 TRBD2 TGTGCCAGCAGGATGGGGACTAGCGGCAGCAATGAGCAGTACTTC CASRMGTSGSNEQYF
TRBJ2-3 NA TRBV24-1 TRBD2 TGTGCCACCAGCCAGGGAGGGGTTGCCACAGATACGCAGTATTTT CATSQGGVATDTQYF
TRBJ2-7 NA TRBV7-2 NA TGTGCCAGCAGAGAAATAGGGGGTGGCTACGAGCAGTACTTC CASREIGGGYEQYF
TRBJ2-1 NA TRBV15 NA TGTGCCACCAGCAGAGTCGGGGGGCCTCCCTACAATGAGCAGTTCTTC CATSRVGGPPYNEQFF
TRBJ2-7 NA TRBV7-9 NA TGTGCCAGCAACTTACTTGACTACGAGCAGTACTTC CASNLLDYEQYF
TRBJ2-3 NA TRBV7-2 TRBD2 TGTGCCAGCAGCTCCCCGGGACTAGCGGTTAGCACAGATACGCAGTATTTT CASSSPGLAVSTDTQYF
TRBJ2-7 NA TRBV5-5 NA TGTGCCAGCAGCTTGTGGGACCCCTTAACCGGGGAGCAGTACTTC CASSLWDPLTGEQYF
TRBJ2-3 few TRBV20-1 TRBD2 TGCAGTGCACTAGCGGGGCCCACAGATACGCAGTATTTT CSALAGPTDTQYF
TRBJ2-2 few TRBV11-3 NA TGTGCCAGCAACATGGGTCCCGGGGAGCTGTTTTTT CASNMGPGELFF
TRBJ2-3 few TRBV4-1 TRBD1 TGCGCCAGCAGCCTCTATGACAGGGGTGGCACAGATACGCAGTATTTT CASSLYDRGGTDTQYF
TRBJ1-1 NA TRBV5-1 TRBD1 TGCGCCAGCAGCTACTCAGGGGGTGGGAACACTGAAGCTTTCTTT CASSYSGGGNTEAFF
TRBJ2-3 few TRBV20-1 TRBD2 TGCAGTGCTCCCCTCAGTAGCGGGGGGGCAGATACGCAGTATTTT CSAPLSSGGADTQYF
TRBJ1-5 many TRBV10-2 NA TGCGCCACAACCCAACAGGTCAATCAGCCCCAGCATTTT CATTQQVNQPQHF
TRBJ2-2 many TRBV20-1 TRBD2 TGCAGTGCCCCTGCGGCGGGGGGCGTCACCGGGGAGCTGTTTTTT CSAPAAGGVTGELFF
TRBJ2-7 NA TRBV12-3/TRBV12-4 NA TGTGCCAGCAGCCCTAGCGACCTGGACGTCGAGCAGTACTTC CASSPSDLDVEQYF
TRBJ2-7 NA TRBV9 NA TGTGCCAGCAGCGTAGCGGTGGACACCTACGAGCAGTACTTC CASSVAVDTYEQYF
TRBJ2-5 NA TRBV4-1 NA TGCGCCAGCAGCCCTGGGCAGCTCATCCAAGAGACCCAGTACTTC CASSPGQLIQETQYF
TRBJ2-5 few TRBV5-5 NA TGTGCCAGCAGCTTCACGGATGAAGAGACCCAGTACTTC CASSFTDEETQYF
TRBJ2-1 NA TRBV12-3/TRBV12-4 TRBD2 TGTGCCAGCAGTATAAATAGCGGGGGGGCCTACAATGAGCAGTTCTTC CASSINSGGAYNEQFF
TRBJ2-1 NA TRBV20-1 TRBD2 TGCAGTGCTTGCACTAGCGGGGGAGACAATGATCAGTTCTTC CSACTSGGDNDQFF
TRBJ1-2 few TRBV5-1 TRBD1 TGCGCCAGCAGCGGGGACAGGGGATCTGGCTACACCTTC CASSGDRGSGYTF
TRBJ2-7 few TRBV2 NA TGTGCCAGCAGTGAAGCCCCGCGGTCGGGGTCCTACGAGCAGTACTTC CASSEAPRSGSYEQYF
TRBJ1-2 NA TRBV6-5 NA TGTGCCAGCAGTTACTCGATTCGGGTCCCTGGCTATGGCTACACCTTC CASSYSIRVPGYGYTF
TRBJ1-2 few TRBV11-2 TRBD1 TGTGCCAGCAGCTTAGAAAAGGGGGCGTATGGCTACACCTTC CASSLEKGAYGYTF
TRBJ2-5 NA TRBV20-1 TRBD2 TGCAGTGCTATTTCGGGGGGAAATCAAGAGACCCAGTACTTC CSAISGGNQETQYF
TRBJ2-5 few TRBV28 TRBD1 TGTGCCAGCAGTCCACACACAGGGGGCGGTCGAAAGACCCAGTACTTC CASSPHTGGGRKTQYF
TRBJ1-4 NA TRBV28 TRBD1 TGTGCCAGCAGTGACCCCCCAGGGGGACTGTTTTTT CASSDPPGGLFF
TRBJ2-7 NA TRBV2 NA TGTGCCAGCAGGTGGGACGGACCCCGAGACGAGCAGTACTTC CASRWDGPRDEQYF
TRBJ1-2 NA TRBV18 NA TGTGCCAGCTCACCTTCAGATAATTATGGCTACACCTTC CASSPSDNYGYTF
TRBJ2-1 NA TRBV11-3 TRBD2 TGTGCCAGCAGCTTAGGAGGGGGTAGCGGGGGGGCCTACAATGAGCAGTTCTTC CASSLGGGSGGAYNEQFF
TRBJ2-1 few TRBV30 TRBD1 TGTGCCTGGTCCTCCGGGACAGGGGTGGGCAATGAGCAGTTCTTC CAWSSGTGVGNEQFF
TRBJ2-7 few TRBV3-1 TRBD1 TGTGCCAGCAGCTTCGGACAGGCGGGCGAGCAGTACTTC CASSFGQAGEQYF
TRBJ2-4 NA TRBV20-1 TRBD2 TGCAGTGCTCCGCATCCGGGAGGAAGAAACATTCAGTACTTC CSAPHPGGRNIQYF
TRBJ2-7 NA TRBV2 TRBD1 TGTGCCAGGTCGATGGGACAGGGGTGGGAGCGGTACTTC CARSMGQGWERYF
TRBJ2-1 NA TRBV7-9 TRBD2 TGTGCCAGCAGCCCCTCCCAACTAGCGGGTGGGAATGAGCAGTTCTTC CASSPSQLAGGNEQFF
TRBJ2-3 many TRBV20-1 NA TGCAGTGCTAGAGACGGGTCTAGCACAGATACGCAGTATTTT CSARDGSSTDTQYF
TRBJ2-5 NA TRBV7-2 NA TGTGCCAGCACCCTCCAACCCGAGAACAATGAGCAGTACTTC CASTLQPENNEQYF
TRBJ1-1 few TRBV2 NA TGTGCCAGCGGAGGCCAGGGGAACACTGAAGCTTTCTTT CASGGQGNTEAFF
TRBJ1-5 many TRBV6-6 NA TGTGCCAGCAGTTACGGGGGGACGGGCAATCAGCCCCAGCATTTT CASSYGGTGNQPQHF
TRBJ1-2 few TRBV6-1 NA TGTGCCACGAGCGCGGACGGAGTCTATGGCTACACCTTC CATSADGVYGYTF
TRBJ1-5 NA TRBV4-1 TRBD1 TGCGCCAGCAGCCAAGGAGGGGGCGCCCCGTCTGGCAATCAGCCCCAGCATTTT CASSQGGGAPSGNQPQHF